The entry below describes one TCR beta chain. What it recognizes is unknown. The data originate from a study of T-cell reconstitution after alpha-beta-depleted transplantation in children. Unique molecular identifiers tagged the TCRbeta library. Via MiXCR, TCRdb re-called the PCR reads, giving one row per CDR3 protein. The data contain 300,000 to 350,000 distinct CDR3 sequences, approximately 20% of them singletons. General study results and limits: Expanded graft clones numbering several hundred reportedly gave rise to alpha-beta T cells about two months after transplant.

This receptor was identified in a male patient under 18 who had a stem cell transplant for acute lymphoblastic leukemia, so the T cells may come from the graft donor. Material: PBMCs, mostly from graft donor cells, obtained 180 days after TCRalphabeta/CD19-depleted stem cell transplant.

In DNA form, the CDR3 reads TGTGCCAGCAGCTCGTTAGCGGGAGGGCTCTGGTGTGAGCAGTTCTTC. It codes for CASSSLAGGLWCEQFF. The genes are TRBV7-9 and TRBJ2-1, with 11 bases aligning to TRBD2. The ends lost 4 bases at V and 9 bases at J; junction bases unmatched: 11. Germline values: CDR1 SEHNR, CDR2 FQNEAQ (reference sequence). This CDR3 comprises 16 residues. The complete variable domain, with remaining parts taken from reference TRBV7-9 and TRBJ2-1, reads DTGVSQNPRHKITKRGQNVTFRCDPISEHNRLYWYRQTLGQGPEFLTYFQNEAQLEKSRLLSDRFSAERPKGSFSTLEIQRTEQGDSAMYLCASSSLAGGLWCEQFFGPGTRLTVL.